Below are 2 T cell receptor beta chains sequenced from a single sample in a study of cytomegalovirus exposure and HLA in healthy donors. In the PCR, 60 Vbeta and 13 Jbeta primers were used. Using immunoSEQ multiplex PCR, the repertoire was profiled, and TCRdb retains in-frame clones only, with some absent. The data show approximately 140,000 clones, around four fifths seen once. The source material was PBMCs. These receptors all stem from a boy aged 5 to 17 in good health and CMV-seronegative.

The genes are TRBV6-6 and TRBJ2-1; D gene uncertain. Trimming left V 8 bases short and J 8 bases short, with 10 bases between. Germline assignment: CDR1 MNHNY and CDR2 SVGAGI (reference sequence). This CDR3 region has 11 residues. The CDR3 spells CASGPTDEQFF. DNA for the CDR3: TGTGCCAGCGGTCCCACGGATGAGCAGTTCTTC.

V and J are TRBV6-4 and TRBJ2-3; tentatively, D is TRBD2 (5 bases). This CDR3 has 14 residues. The ends were cut back, 0 bases at V and 4 bases at J, with 8 bases in the middle. CDR1 and CDR2 (germline): MRHNA, SNTAGT. The CDR3 nucleotides are TGTGCCAGCAGTGACTCCGGGCGGGCAGATACGCAGTATTTT. Encoded protein: CASSDSGRADTQYF.